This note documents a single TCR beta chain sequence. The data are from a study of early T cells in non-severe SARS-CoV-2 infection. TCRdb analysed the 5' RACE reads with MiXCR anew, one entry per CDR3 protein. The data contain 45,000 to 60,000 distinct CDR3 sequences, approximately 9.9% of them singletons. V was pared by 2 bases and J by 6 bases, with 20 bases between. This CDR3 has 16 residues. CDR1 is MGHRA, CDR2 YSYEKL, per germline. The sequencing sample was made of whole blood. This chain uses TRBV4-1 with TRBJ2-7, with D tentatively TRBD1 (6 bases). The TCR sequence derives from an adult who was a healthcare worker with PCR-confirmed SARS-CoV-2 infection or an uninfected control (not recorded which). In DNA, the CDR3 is TGCGCCAGCAGCCAACCAACAGGGAAGGCCCGGGGCGAGCAGTACTTC. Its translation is CASSQPTGKARGEQYF.